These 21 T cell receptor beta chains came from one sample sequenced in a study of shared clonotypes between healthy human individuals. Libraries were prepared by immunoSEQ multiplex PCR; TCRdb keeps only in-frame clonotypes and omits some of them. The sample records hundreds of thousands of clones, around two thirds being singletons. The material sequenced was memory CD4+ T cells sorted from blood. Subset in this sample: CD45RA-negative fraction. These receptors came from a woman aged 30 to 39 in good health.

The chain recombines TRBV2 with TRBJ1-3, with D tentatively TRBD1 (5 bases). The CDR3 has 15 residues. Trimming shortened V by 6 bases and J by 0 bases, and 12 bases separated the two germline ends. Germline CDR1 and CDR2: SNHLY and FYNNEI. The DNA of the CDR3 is TGTGCCAGCAGGTGGACATCAGGCTCTGGAAACACCATATATTTT. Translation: CASRWTSGSGNTIYF.

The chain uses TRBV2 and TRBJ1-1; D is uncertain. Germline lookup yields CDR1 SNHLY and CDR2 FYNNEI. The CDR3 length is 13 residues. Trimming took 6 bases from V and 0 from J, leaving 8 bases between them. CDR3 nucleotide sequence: TGTGCCAGCAGGGGAGACATGAACACTGAAGCTTTCTTT. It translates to CASRGDMNTEAFF. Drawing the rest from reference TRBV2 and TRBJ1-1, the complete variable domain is EPEVTQTPSHQVTQMGQEVILRCVPISNHLYFYWYRQILGQKVEFLVSFYNNEISEKSEIFDDQFSVERPDGSNFTLKIRSTKLEDSAMYFCASRGDMNTEAFFGQGTRLTVV.

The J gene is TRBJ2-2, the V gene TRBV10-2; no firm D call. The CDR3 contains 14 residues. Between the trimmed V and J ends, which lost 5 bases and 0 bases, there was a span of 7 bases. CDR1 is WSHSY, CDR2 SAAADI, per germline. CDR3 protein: CASSSTANTGELFF. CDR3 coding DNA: TGCGCCAGCAGTAGTACTGCGAACACCGGGGAGCTGTTTTTT.

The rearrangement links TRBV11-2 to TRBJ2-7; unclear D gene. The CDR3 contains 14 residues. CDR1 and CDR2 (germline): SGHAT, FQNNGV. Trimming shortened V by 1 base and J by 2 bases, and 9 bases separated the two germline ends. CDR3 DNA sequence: TGTGCCAGCAGCTTAGTTCTCCAGGCCTACGAGCAGTACTTC. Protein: CASSLVLQAYEQYF.

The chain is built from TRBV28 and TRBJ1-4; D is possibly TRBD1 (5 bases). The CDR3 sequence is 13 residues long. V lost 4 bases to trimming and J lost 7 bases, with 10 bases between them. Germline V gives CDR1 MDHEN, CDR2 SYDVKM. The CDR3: CASSSPGFEKLFF. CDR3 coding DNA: TGTGCCAGCAGTTCACCAGGGTTTGAAAAACTGTTTTTT. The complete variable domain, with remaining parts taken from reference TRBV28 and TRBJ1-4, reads DVKVTQSSRYLVKRTGEKVFLECVQDMDHENMFWYRQDPGLGLRLIYFSYDVKMKEKGDIPEGYSVSREKKERFSLILESASTNQTSMYLCASSSPGFEKLFFGSGTQLSVL.

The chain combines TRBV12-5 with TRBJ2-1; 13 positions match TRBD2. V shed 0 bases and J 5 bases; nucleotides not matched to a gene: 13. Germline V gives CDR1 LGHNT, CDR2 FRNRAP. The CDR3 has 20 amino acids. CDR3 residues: CASGLVPGGLAGAVDNEQFF. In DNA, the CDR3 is TGTGCTAGTGGTTTGGTACCAGGAGGACTAGCGGGAGCCGTCGACAATGAGCAGTTCTTC.

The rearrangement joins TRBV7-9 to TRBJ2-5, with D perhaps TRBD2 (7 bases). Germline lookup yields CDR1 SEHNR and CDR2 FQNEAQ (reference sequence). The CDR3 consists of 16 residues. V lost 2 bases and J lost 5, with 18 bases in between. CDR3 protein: CASSLSVGGLWETQYF. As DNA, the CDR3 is TGTGCCAGCAGCTTAAGTGTCGGGGGGCTTTGGGAGACCCAGTACTTC.

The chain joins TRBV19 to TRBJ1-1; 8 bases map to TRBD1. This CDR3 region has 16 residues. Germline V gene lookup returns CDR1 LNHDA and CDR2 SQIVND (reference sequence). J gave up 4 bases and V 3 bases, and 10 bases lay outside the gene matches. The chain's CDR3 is CASSMRQGARGTEAFF. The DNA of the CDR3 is TGTGCCAGTAGTATGAGGCAGGGGGCGCGAGGCACTGAAGCTTTCTTT.

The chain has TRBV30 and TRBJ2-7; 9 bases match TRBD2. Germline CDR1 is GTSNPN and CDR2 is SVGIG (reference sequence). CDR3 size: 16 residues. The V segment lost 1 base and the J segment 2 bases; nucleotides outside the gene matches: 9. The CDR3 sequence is CAWSGTSATRAYEQYF. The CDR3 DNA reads TGTGCCTGGAGTGGGACTAGCGCCACTAGGGCCTACGAGCAGTACTTC.

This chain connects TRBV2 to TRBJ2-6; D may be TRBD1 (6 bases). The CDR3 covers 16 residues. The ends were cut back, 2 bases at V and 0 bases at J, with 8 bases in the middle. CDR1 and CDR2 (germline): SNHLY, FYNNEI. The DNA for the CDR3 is TGTGCCAGCAGTGAACAGGGGAGCTCTGGGGCCAACGTCCTGACTTTC. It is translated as CASSEQGSSGANVLTF.

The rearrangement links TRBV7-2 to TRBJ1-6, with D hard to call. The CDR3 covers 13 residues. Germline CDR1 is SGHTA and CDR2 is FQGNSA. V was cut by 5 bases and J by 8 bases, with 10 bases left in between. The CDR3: CASSPRADSPLHF. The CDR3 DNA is TGTGCCAGCAGCCCCCGTGCGGATTCACCCCTCCACTTT.

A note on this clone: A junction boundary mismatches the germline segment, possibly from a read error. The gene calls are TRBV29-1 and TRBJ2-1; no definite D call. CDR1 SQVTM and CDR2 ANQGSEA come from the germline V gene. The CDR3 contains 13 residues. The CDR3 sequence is CSVDYRSFNEQFF. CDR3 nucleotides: TGCAGCGTTGATTACAGATCCTTCAATGAGCAGTTCTTC.

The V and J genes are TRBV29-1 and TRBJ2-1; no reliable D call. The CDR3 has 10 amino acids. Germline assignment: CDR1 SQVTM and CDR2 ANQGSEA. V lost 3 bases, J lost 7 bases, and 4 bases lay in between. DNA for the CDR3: TGCAGCGTTGAGGTAAATGAGCAGTTCTTC. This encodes CSVEVNEQFF.

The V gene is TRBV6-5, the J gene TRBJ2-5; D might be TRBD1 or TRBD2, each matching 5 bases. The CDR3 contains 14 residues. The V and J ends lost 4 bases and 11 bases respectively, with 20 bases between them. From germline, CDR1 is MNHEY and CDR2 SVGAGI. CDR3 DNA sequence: TGTGCCAGCAGTTCCTCCGGGCCGAAAGGGGAGCAGTACTTC. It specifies CASSSSGPKGEQYF.

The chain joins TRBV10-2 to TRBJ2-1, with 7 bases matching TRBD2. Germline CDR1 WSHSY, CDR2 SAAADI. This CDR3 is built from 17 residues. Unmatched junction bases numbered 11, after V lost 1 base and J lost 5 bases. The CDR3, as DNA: TGCGCCAGCAGTGAGTTGAGATCGGGAGGATGGCACAATGAGCAGTTCTTC. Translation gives CASSELRSGGWHNEQFF.

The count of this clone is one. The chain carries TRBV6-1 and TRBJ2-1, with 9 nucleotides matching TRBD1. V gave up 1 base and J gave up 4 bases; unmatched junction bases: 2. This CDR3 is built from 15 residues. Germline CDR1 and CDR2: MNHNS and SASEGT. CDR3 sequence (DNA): TGTGCCAGCAGTGAAGGGACAGGGGATTACAATGAGCAGTTCTTC. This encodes CASSEGTGDYNEQFF.

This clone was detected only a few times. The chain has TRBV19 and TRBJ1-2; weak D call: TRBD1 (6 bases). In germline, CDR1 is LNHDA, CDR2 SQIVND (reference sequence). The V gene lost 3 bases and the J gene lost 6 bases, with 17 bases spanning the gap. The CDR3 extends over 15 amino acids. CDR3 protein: CASSIRTAQGDGYTF. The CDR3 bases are TGTGCCAGTAGTATTAGGACAGCCCAAGGGGATGGCTACACCTTC.

CDR3 protein: CAISERLGKTPDRAEAFF. The CDR3 DNA is TGTGCCATCAGTGAAAGGTTGGGTAAAACTCCCGACCGGGCTGAAGCTTTCTTT. The chain combines TRBV10-3 with TRBJ1-1; no reliable D call. Deletions cut 3 bases from V and 6 bases from J, with 26 bases between. CDR1 ENHRY and CDR2 SYGVKD come from the germline V gene. This CDR3 is built from 18 residues.

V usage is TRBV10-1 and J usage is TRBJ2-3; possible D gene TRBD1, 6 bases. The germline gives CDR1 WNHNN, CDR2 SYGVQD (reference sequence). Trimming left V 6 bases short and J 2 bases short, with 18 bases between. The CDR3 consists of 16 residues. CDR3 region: CASRGFWTAFTDTQYF. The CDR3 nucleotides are TGCGCCAGCAGAGGCTTTTGGACAGCCTTCACAGATACGCAGTATTTT.

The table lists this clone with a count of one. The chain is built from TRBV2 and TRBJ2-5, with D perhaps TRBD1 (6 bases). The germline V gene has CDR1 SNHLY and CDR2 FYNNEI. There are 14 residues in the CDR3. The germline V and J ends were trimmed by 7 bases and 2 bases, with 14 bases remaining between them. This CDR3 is CASTPTGNQETQYF. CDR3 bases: TGTGCCAGCACTCCGACAGGAAATCAAGAGACCCAGTACTTC.

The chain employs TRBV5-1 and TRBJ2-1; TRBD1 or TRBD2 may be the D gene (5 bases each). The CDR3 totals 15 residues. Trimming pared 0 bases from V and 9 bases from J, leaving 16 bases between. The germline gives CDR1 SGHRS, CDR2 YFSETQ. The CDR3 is CASSLESGRHPEQFF. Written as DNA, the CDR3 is TGCGCCAGCAGCTTGGAATCAGGGAGACACCCTGAGCAGTTCTTC. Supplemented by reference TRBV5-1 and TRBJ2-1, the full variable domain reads KAGVTQTPRYLIKTRGQQVTLSCSPISGHRSVSWYQQTPGQGLQFLFEYFSETQRNKGNFPGRFSGRQFSNSRSEMNVSTLELGDSALYLCASSLESGRHPEQFFGPGTRLTVL.